The clone carrying this T cell receptor (beta chain) was counted ten times or more. The sample comes from a study of T cells in Graves' hyperthyroidism and ophthalmopathy. Looked up from germline, CDR1 is MNHNS and CDR2 is SASEGT. V lost 4 bases and J lost 6, with 16 bases in between. The CDR3 length is 14 residues. TCR beta CDR3 sequences were amplified from RNA transcripts. The TCR CDR3 was amplified in a first-round RT-PCR using the HTBI primer set. In TCRdb, the multiplex PCR reads were re-called with MiXCR into one record per CDR3 protein. Altogether about 200,000 distinct CDR3 sequences are present, around 17% being singletons, with the ten largest covering roughly 55%.

This sequence was found in a woman aged 45-60 years with Graves' hyperthyroidism. Sequenced: blood. The rearrangement uses TRBV6-1 and TRBJ2-7, with unresolved D. The CDR3 loop reads CASSGPGQSSEQYF. CDR3 nucleotides: TGTGCCAGCAGTGGTCCAGGCCAATCTAGCGAGCAGTACTTC.